This entry concerns a single T cell receptor (beta chain). Its antigen remains unidentified. Per-base qualities were not stored, and no clone one base away is much larger. From the cysteine through the phenylalanine, the CDR3 covers 16 amino acids. Only the CDR3 part of the read is kept: 48 bases, read in frame from the first base. Relative to germline, V is missing 2 bases and J is missing 10 bases, with 13 bases of the junction outside any gene match. Via the germline V gene, CDR1 is SGHVS and CDR2 FQNEAQ. This entry is derived from a study of T cell responses to AZD1222 COVID-19 vaccine (dated by TCRdb to the early 2020s). Study-wide context: Because spike-specific TCR depth and breadth did not differ between the two schedules, AZD1222 recipients who got a second dose at roughly 4 weeks were pooled with those who got a second dose at roughly 12 weeks. Enrollment into the trials was organized by age into subgroups of 18-55, 56-69 and 70-plus years, and those subgroups contained roughly 140, 27 and 60 TCR-sequenced participants, respectively. A total of approximately 240 trial participants underwent TCR sequencing, of whom 207 had received two doses of AZD1222 and about 25 had received two doses of the MenACWY control vaccine.

Study-wide findings and limitations: Nearly half of unique spike-specific TCRs reportedly recognized epitopes outside regions mutated in the B.1.351 and B.1.1.7 variants. No day 14 peak-response samples were available, so repertoires were characterized only after the peak T cell response. Vaccine-associated CD4 TCRs spanned the whole spike protein, with dominant responses in regions 160-218 and 743-854. In the small 56-69-year group, the increase in depth fell short of significance, most likely because of low power. Conclusions about previously exposed vaccinees were limited because only six AZD1222 recipients were SARS-CoV-2 seropositive at baseline. After two AZD1222 doses, spike-specific TCR breadth and depth were significantly higher than at day 0 and than in MenACWY recipients. Participants were mostly white British, with more females than males. The authors suggested clonal diversity may have been underestimated.

The CDR3 regions of human TCRbeta chains were analyzed by immunosequencing. For the original study's pipeline: TCRs in the repertoires were matched against a reference library of SARS-CoV-2-specific TCRs that had been generated with the MIRA antigen-specificity platform. Breadth was defined as the fraction of unique TCRs that were SARS-CoV-2-associated. Depth was defined as the fraction of total T cells that were SARS-CoV-2-associated. Using the MIRA data, each spike-specific TCR was mapped to the spike region that the TCR reacts to and placed in a CD4 or CD8 class. Log10-transformed breadth and depth values were compared by one-way ANOVA with Sidak's multiple comparisons tests. TCRdb limited this immuneACCESS table to in-frame rearrangements with V and J called. A share of clones is missing; checked studies link under half to unresolved V genes, and the rest is unexplained. V, J and clone size are taken as reported in that table, and D and trimming were inferred from the DNA itself. Here the sample has some 160,000 clones; around 90% occur a single time. Of the sample, 4.4% falls within the top ten clones.

Reading the label with the study, this specimen's time point is: baseline before first vaccination. The vaccinee samples were drawn from two UK trials, COV001 and COV002, one of which was a single-blind randomized controlled phase 2/3 trial testing AZD1222 (ChAdOx1 nCoV-19) in healthy adults. For TCRbeta chain sequencing, PBMC samples were collected from trial participants at day 0 and at day 28 after the second dose. The specimen was peripheral blood, collected on day 0 of AZD1222 vaccination. This clonotype originated in an adult in good health. The V and J genes are TRBV7-8 and TRBJ2-3; the central 9 bases match TRBD2. The DNA sequence reads TGTGCCAGCAGCTTATATTCGGCGGGAGGGCCAATCTCGCAGTATTTT. Translated, it reads CASSLYSAGGPISQYF.